The rows below give T cell receptor beta chains drawn from one sample of a study of blood T cell repertoires in COVID-19. Produced via immunoSEQ multiplex PCR; TCRdb's table is partial and in-frame only. Of roughly 240,000 clones in the sample, roughly four fifths were seen once. Sequenced material: peripheral blood. Receptor source: an elderly woman with acute or convalescent COVID-19. The CDR3 runs from the conserved cysteine through the conserved F or W.

TRBV19	15	TRBJ1-5	CASSPGQYSNQPQHF
TRBV5-1	15	TRBJ1-6	CASSLVSGSNSPLHF
TRBV6-5	13	TRBJ1-6	CAGAGQGVSPLHF
TRBV5-6	17	TRBJ2-5	CASSFGGGHRSQETQYF
TRBV29-1	15	TRBJ1-2	CSVEDGAWANYGYTF
TRBV5-1	17	TRBJ2-3	CASSLAGLAGTGDTQYF
TRBV2	14	TRBJ2-2	CASRLSGRTGELFF
TRBV29-1	14	TRBJ1-4	CSVVFNGGNEKLFF
TRBV10-3	14	TRBJ1-2	CAISTSGGNYGYTF
TRBV2	16	TRBJ2-5	CASAPRATGHEETQYF
TRBV28	15	TRBJ1-2	CASSLWAGGWSGYTF
TRBV5-1	15	TRBJ1-1	CASSAGQGSGTEAFF
TRBV5-4	16	TRBJ1-2	CASSPGSRGRDYGYTF
TRBV28	14	TRBJ2-7	CASSIRGLGYEQYF
TRBV2	15	TRBJ1-2	CASSRDSGTGYGYTF
TRBV5-8	15	TRBJ1-5	CASSLGAISNQPQHF
TRBV7-3	13	TRBJ2-1	CARGRLADNEQFF
TRBV9	14	TRBJ1-1	CASSATGFSNEAFF
TRBV5-1	13	TRBJ2-1	CASTIGQGHEQFF
TRBV29-1	11	TRBJ1-4	CSVVSNEKLFF
TRBV20-1	14	TRBJ2-5	CSASSPFGGETQYF
TRBV30	12	TRBJ2-2	CACYRRGGELFF
TRBV6-5	12	TRBJ1-5	CASWTGHQPQHF
TRBV9	17	TRBJ2-2	CASSVAVNRANTGELFF
TRBV7-2	16	TRBJ2-2	CASSRLAGGYTGELFF
TRBV5-1	14	TRBJ2-3	CASSSRLFTDTQYF
TRBV5-1	15	TRBJ1-5	CASSVGTGGYQPQHF
TRBV6-5	15	TRBJ1-2	CASSYSFLNTYGYTF
TRBV7-2	13	TRBJ2-5	CASSAVVQETQYF
TRBV10-1	13	TRBJ2-5	CASSPGQQETQYF
TRBV6-2/TRBV6-3	15	TRBJ2-1	CASSRSGSSYNEQFF
TRBV19	15	TRBJ2-3	CASSNPRTSTDTQYF
TRBV6-2/TRBV6-3	16	TRBJ2-3	CASSPRLAGSTDTQYF
TRBV7-2	17	TRBJ2-5	CASSLDLAGGRRETQYF
TRBV3-1/TRBV3-2	17	TRBJ2-7	CASSHNSHSGSSNEQYF
TRBV7-9	15	TRBJ1-5	CASSLGTGSNQPQHF
TRBV24-1	16	TRBJ2-3	CATSGFMLVGTDTQYF
TRBV30	14	TRBJ1-2	CALTSRDRARGYTF
TRBV28	15	TRBJ2-7	CASSLSGTVFYEQYF
TRBV2	15	TRBJ2-7	CASSELRDSGYEQYF
TRBV2	14	TRBJ1-5	CASSGTNLGQPQHF
TRBV7-2	11	TRBJ2-1	CASSAHNEQFF
TRBV27	16	TRBJ2-2	CASSPVLAGGTGELFF